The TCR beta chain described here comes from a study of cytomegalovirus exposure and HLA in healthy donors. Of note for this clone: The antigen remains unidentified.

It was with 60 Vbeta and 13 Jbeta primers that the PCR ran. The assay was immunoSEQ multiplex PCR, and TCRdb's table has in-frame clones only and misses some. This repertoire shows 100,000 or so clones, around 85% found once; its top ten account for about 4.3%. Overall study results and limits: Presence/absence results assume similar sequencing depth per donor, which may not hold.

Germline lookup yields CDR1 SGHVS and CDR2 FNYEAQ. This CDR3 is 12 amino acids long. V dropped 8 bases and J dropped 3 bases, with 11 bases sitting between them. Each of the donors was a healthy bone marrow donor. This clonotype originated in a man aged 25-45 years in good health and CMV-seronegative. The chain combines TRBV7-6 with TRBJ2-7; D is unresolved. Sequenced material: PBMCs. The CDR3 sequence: CASDRVRYEQYF. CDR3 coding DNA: TGTGCCAGCGACCGGGTCCGCTACGAGCAGTACTTC.